The 6 T cell receptor beta chains given below trace back to one sample, sequenced in a study of a mutant IDH1 vaccine in newly diagnosed glioma. Time point here: week 35, safety follow-up. The vaccine gave 300 ug of a 20-mer mutant IDH1 peptide subcutaneously per dose. No antigen is known for these receptors. Sequenced by immunoSEQ multiplex PCR; TCRdb stores in-frame clones only, minus some. The profile shows about 74,000 clones, 70% to 90% of them singletons. The specimen comprised PBMCs, sampled from a glioma patient whose treatment included an IDH1 peptide vaccine. The receptor source for this set is a man aged 25 to 45 with glioma.

The genes are TRBV29-1 and TRBJ2-5; D gene uncertain. CDR1 is SQVTM, CDR2 ANQGSEA, per germline. V was clipped by 7 bases and J by 1 base, with 13 bases between them. CDR3 length: 13 amino acids. The chain's CDR3 is CSGIPSFQETQYF. The CDR3 coding sequence is TGCAGCGGGATTCCCAGTTTCCAAGAGACCCAGTACTTC.

The rearrangement links TRBV2 to TRBJ1-1, with D uncertain. V was pared by 4 bases and J by 2 bases, with 5 bases between. The germline V gene encodes CDR1 SNHLY and CDR2 FYNNEI. There are 12 residues in the CDR3. CDR3 bases: TGTGCCAGCAGTGCCAGAAACACTGAAGCTTTCTTT. It is translated as CASSARNTEAFF.

The chain is built from TRBV19 and TRBJ2-1; no definite D call. Trimming took off 2 bases at V and 8 bases at J, with 10 bases between the two ends. This CDR3 contains 13 residues. CDR1 and CDR2 (germline): LNHDA, SQIVND (reference sequence). CDR3 protein: CASSIQSGYEQFF. DNA of the CDR3: TGTGCCAGTAGTATACAGTCTGGGTATGAGCAGTTCTTC.

The chain links TRBV4-2 to TRBJ2-2, with D unresolved. The V end lost 1 base, the J end lost 0 bases, and 9 bases lay between the germline ends. Germline loops: CDR1 LGHNA, CDR2 YNFKEQ. The CDR3 is made up of 16 amino acids. This chain's CDR3 is CASSQGPVSNTGELFF. CDR3 nucleotides: TGTGCCAGCAGCCAAGGTCCCGTTTCGAACACCGGGGAGCTGTTTTTT.

The chain couples TRBV5-5 to TRBJ1-4, with D perhaps TRBD1 (6 bases). Trimming took 0 bases from V and 12 from J, leaving 12 bases between them. This CDR3 spans 13 amino acids. Germline lookup yields CDR1 SGHKS and CDR2 YYEKEE (reference sequence). The CDR3 bases are TGTGCCAGCAGCTTGGGGCAGGGGAAAGAACTGTTTTTT. Translating it yields CASSLGQGKELFF.

V is TRBV29-1 and J is TRBJ2-7; 7 bases match TRBD2. Germline CDR1 reads SQVTM; CDR2 reads ANQGSEA. The V and J ends lost 3 bases and 5 bases, in that order; junction bases with no gene match: 10. The CDR3 consists of 14 residues. The CDR3 region has the DNA TGCAGCGTTGAGGGAGGGCTAGCGAAGAACGAGCAGTACTTC. This codes for CSVEGGLAKNEQYF.